These T cell receptor beta chains were read from a single sample in a study of TIL therapy for anti-PD-1-resistant metastatic lung cancer. Generated by immunoSEQ multiplex PCR, the TCRdb table keeps only in-frame clones and is missing some. Here the sample spans some 90,000 clones, 55% to 75% being singletons. The specimen was tumor tissue, collected at baseline. These receptors all come from a person aged 25-85 years with non-small cell lung cancer. CDR3s include the opening cysteine and the closing phenylalanine or tryptophan. D genes are given only for firm matches. Clone size is not always given. Where it is, it says once, few, many or a class for expanded clones.

J gene,D gene,clone size,V gene,CDR3 protein,CDR3 DNA
TRBJ2-1,-,many,TRBV11-1,CASSRGIGYNEQFF,TGTGCCAGCAGCAGGGGAATTGGGTACAATGAGCAGTTCTTC
TRBJ2-2,-,-,TRBV5-1,CASSLDEMNTGELFF,TGCGCCAGCAGCTTGGACGAGATGAACACCGGGGAGCTGTTTTTT
TRBJ1-5,-,-,TRBV6-5,CASSTDTYQPQHF,TGTGCCAGCAGTACAGACACCTATCAGCCCCAGCATTTT
TRBJ1-5,-,-,TRBV23-1,CATPRGSNQPQHF,TGCGCCACTCCGCGGGGCAGCAATCAGCCCCAGCATTTT
TRBJ2-2,TRBD1,-,TRBV18,CASSLPGQRNTGELFF,TGTGCCAGCTCACTGCCGGGACAGAGGAACACCGGGGAGCTGTTTTTT
TRBJ2-5,-,few,TRBV18,CASSPPETTGTQYF,TGTGCCAGCTCACCACCGGAGACAACGGGGACCCAGTACTTC
TRBJ1-2,-,-,TRBV27,CASSPPGSYGYTF,TGTGCCAGCAGTCCCCCTGGGAGCTATGGCTACACCTTC
TRBJ2-3,TRBD1,-,TRBV5-6,CASSLVWDRVGDTQYF,TGTGCCAGCAGCTTGGTATGGGACAGGGTAGGGGATACGCAGTATTTT
TRBJ2-2,-,-,TRBV3-1/TRBV3-2,CASSQDILKERTGELFF,TGTGCCAGCAGCCAAGATATCCTAAAGGAGCGGACCGGGGAGCTGTTTTTT
TRBJ2-3,-,-,TRBV3-1/TRBV3-2,CASSLGQGRGSTDTQYF,TGTGCCAGCAGCCTCGGACAAGGTCGGGGAAGCACAGATACGCAGTATTTT
TRBJ2-5,TRBD2,-,TRBV5-4,CASSISSGGGQETQYF,TGTGCCAGCAGCATCTCTAGCGGGGGGGGCCAAGAGACCCAGTACTTC
TRBJ2-7,TRBD1,-,TRBV30,CAWVPRDRSYEQYF,TGTGCCTGGGTACCTCGGGACAGGTCCTACGAGCAGTACTTC
TRBJ2-7,TRBD1,-,TRBV18,CASSPSITGAYEQYF,TGTGCCAGCTCACCCTCCATCACAGGGGCCTACGAGCAGTACTTC